These 9 T cell receptor beta chains were all obtained from the same sample, sequenced in a study of blood T cell repertoires in COVID-19. The repertoire was sequenced with immunoSEQ multiplex PCR; TCRdb's copy has only in-frame clones and lacks some. The sample has around 360,000 clones; about 87% are singletons. The sample consisted of peripheral blood. Receptors originate from a woman in her thirties with COVID-19, enrolled during active disease.

The V call is TRBV27, the J call TRBJ2-7, with D maybe TRBD1 (5 bases). Trimming took 2 bases from V and 7 from J, leaving 18 bases between them. Germline V gene lookup returns CDR1 MNHEY and CDR2 SMNVEV (reference sequence). This CDR3 has 15 residues. As DNA, the CDR3 is TGTGCCAGCAGTTTAGGGGCCAGAGCAGCGTGGGAGCAGTACTTC. Protein: CASSLGARAAWEQYF.

The V and J genes are TRBV9 and TRBJ2-1; maybe TRBD1 (7 bases). The CDR3 length is 16 residues. Trimming stripped 0 bases from V and 4 bases from J, with 14 bases between. CDR1 and CDR2 (germline): SGDLS, YYNGEE. Written as DNA, the CDR3 is TGTGCCAGCAGCGTAGAGGAGGGGGCGAAATACAATGAGCAGTTCTTC. Translation: CASSVEEGAKYNEQFF. The variable domain in full, completed from reference TRBV9 and TRBJ2-1, reads DSGVTQTPKHLITATGQRVTLRCSPRSGDLSVYWYQQSLDQGLQFLIQYYNGEERAKGNILERFSAQQFPDLHSELNLSSLELGDSALYFCASSVEEGAKYNEQFFGPGTRLTVL.

This clone has a single count. This chain connects TRBV5-8 to TRBJ2-2; 7 bases agree with TRBD2. The CDR3 length is 13 residues. Germline CDR1 is SGHTS and CDR2 is YDEGEE. The junction had 3 bases not matched to a gene; V was cut back by 2 bases and J by 8 bases. The CDR3, as DNA: TGTGCCAGCAGCTTCCCGGGAGGAGGGGAGCTGTTTTTT. The encoded protein is CASSFPGGGELFF.

The V and J genes are TRBV5-4 and TRBJ1-1; a possible D gene is TRBD1 (6 bases). The CDR3 runs 14 residues. Germline V lookup: CDR1 SGHNT, CDR2 YYREEE (reference sequence). V was cut by 4 bases and J by 1 base, with 11 bases left in between. The CDR3 DNA sequence: TGTGCCAGCAGCATGCGGACAGAGAACACTGAAGCTTTCTTT. Residues: CASSMRTENTEAFF.

This clone was recorded a few times. The chain links TRBV3-1 (or the pseudogene TRBV3-2) to TRBJ2-7, with 11 nucleotides matching TRBD2. This CDR3 is 16 amino acids long. V lost 1 base, J lost 3 bases, and 5 bases stayed unmatched. Looked up from germline, CDR1 is LGHDT and CDR2 is YNNKEL (reference sequence). The CDR3 sequence: CASSQAVAGGHYEQYF. The DNA for the CDR3 is TGTGCCAGCAGCCAAGCGGTAGCGGGAGGGCACTACGAGCAGTACTTC.

Written as DNA, the CDR3 is TGTGCCAGCAGCTTACAGGGCAAGGACTCCTACGAGCAGTACTTC. Its translation: CASSLQGKDSYEQYF. This chain connects TRBV7-3 to TRBJ2-7; a weak D match, TRBD1 (5 bases). Germline V gives CDR1 SGHTA, CDR2 FQGTGA. The CDR3 loop spans 15 amino acids. The V end lost 2 bases, the J end lost 0 bases, and 11 bases lay between the germline ends.

This clone was seen only once. The chain carries TRBV6-5 and TRBJ2-7; 10 bases line up with TRBD2. V lost 2 bases and J lost 2; bases outside the gene matches: 3. This CDR3 comprises 15 residues. Germline V gene data show CDR1 as MNHEY and CDR2 as SVGAGI. The chain's CDR3 is CASSYALAGTYEQYF. CDR3 nucleotide sequence: TGTGCCAGCAGTTACGCACTAGCGGGAACCTACGAGCAGTACTTC.

CDR3 amino acids: CASSLLAGATGELFF. The CDR3, as DNA: TGTGCCAGCAGCCTCCTAGCGGGAGCCACCGGGGAGCTGTTTTTT. V is TRBV5-4 and J is TRBJ2-2, with 10 bases identical to TRBD2. This CDR3 region has 15 residues. Germline CDR1 SGHNT, CDR2 YYREEE (reference sequence). J was trimmed by 4 bases and V by 4 bases; bases with no gene match: 4.

The chain uses TRBV4-1 and TRBJ2-1; D perhaps matches TRBD2 (5 bases). The germline V gene encodes CDR1 MGHRA and CDR2 YSYEKL. The CDR3 contains 17 residues. The ends were cut back, 0 bases at V and 3 bases at J, with 15 bases in the middle. CDR3 nucleotides: TGCGCCAGCAGCCAAGATCCCGGAGGTGCACGCTACAATGAGCAGTTCTTC. Amino acids: CASSQDPGGARYNEQFF.